The next 27 T cell receptor beta chains were all read from a single sample in a study of T cell repertoires in cytomegalovirus infection. A single record per CDR3 protein comes from TCRdb applying MiXCR to the reads. The sample shows roughly 230,000 distinct CDR3 sequences, about 18% of them seen only once. Sequencing used CD8+ T cells from PBMCs. These receptors came from a human donor in good health (CMV status not recorded). Some clones in this sample may be carry-over from other donors' samples.

In this sample, this clonotype turned up a few times. The rearrangement links TRBV6-5 to TRBJ1-2; no clear D. Per germline, CDR1 MNHEY and CDR2 SVGAGI. Trimming left V 0 bases short and J 7 bases short, with 12 bases between. The CDR3 runs 14 residues. The DNA for the CDR3 is TGTGCCAGCAGTTACTCGCTGGATTTGGGTGGCTACACCTTC. Translated: CASSYSLDLGGYTF.

V and J are TRBV10-3 and TRBJ1-2, with a possible D match to TRBD1 (6 bases). The CDR3 has 13 residues. V lost 7 bases, J lost 2 bases, and 11 bases lay in between. Germline CDR1 and CDR2: ENHRY and SYGVKD. Written as DNA, the CDR3 is TGTGCCATCACCCACACAGGGAACTATGGCTACACCTTC. It specifies CAITHTGNYGYTF.

The chain employs TRBV28 and TRBJ2-3; D might be TRBD1 (5 bases). Germline V CDR1 and CDR2: MDHEN, SYDVKM. V gave up 3 bases and J gave up 6 bases, with 7 bases separating them. The CDR3 runs 12 residues. CDR3 DNA: TGTGCCAGCAGTTTGAGACAGGATACGCAGTATTTT. This gives the protein CASSLRQDTQYF. Using reference TRBV28 and TRBJ2-3 for the parts outside the CDR3, the full variable domain is DVKVTQSSRYLVKRTGEKVFLECVQDMDHENMFWYRQDPGLGLRLIYFSYDVKMKEKGDIPEGYSVSREKKERFSLILESASTNQTSMYLCASSLRQDTQYFGPGTRLTVL.

This clonotype was counted many times. V and J are TRBV7-6 and TRBJ1-1; tentative D call: TRBD1 (5 bases). Trimming shortened V by 1 base and J by 2 bases, and 11 bases separated the two germline ends. This CDR3 has 15 residues. Germline V gene sequence: CDR1 SGHVS, CDR2 FNYEAQ. CDR3 bases: TGTGCCAGCAGCTTAGACCAGGGACTCAACACTGAAGCTTTCTTT. Protein sequence: CASSLDQGLNTEAFF.

This clonotype was recorded at least ten times. The chain employs TRBV28 and TRBJ2-2, with 7 bases that match TRBD1. After removal of 5 bases from V and 3 bases from J, the junction contained 6 bases not matched to a gene. The CDR3 has 15 amino acids. CDR1 is MDHEN and CDR2 is SYDVKM in the germline V gene. The CDR3 coding sequence is TGTGCCAGCAGTCCGGGACAGCTCTACACCGGGGAGCTGTTTTTT. Encoded protein: CASSPGQLYTGELFF. Full variable domain (remainder filled in from reference TRBV28 and TRBJ2-2): DVKVTQSSRYLVKRTGEKVFLECVQDMDHENMFWYRQDPGLGLRLIYFSYDVKMKEKGDIPEGYSVSREKKERFSLILESASTNQTSMYLCASSPGQLYTGELFFGEGSRLTVL.

This clonotype was detected many times. The V and J genes are TRBV6-2 or TRBV6-3 and TRBJ2-2; D is unclear. Germline V gene data show CDR1 as MNHEY and CDR2 as SVGEGT. V was trimmed by 8 bases and J by 3 bases, leaving 16 bases between them. The CDR3 has 15 amino acids. The CDR3 reads CASSLYGTYTGELFF. For the CDR3, the DNA is TGTGCCAGCTCCCTTTACGGTACATACACCGGGGAGCTGTTTTTT.

In this sample, this clonotype turned up many times. This chain links TRBV7-6 with TRBJ1-4, with TRBD1 identical over 7 bases. From germline, CDR1 is SGHVS and CDR2 FNYEAQ. The ends lost 0 bases at V and 3 bases at J; junction bases unmatched: 7. The CDR3 covers 17 residues. The CDR3 DNA reads as TGTGCCAGCAGCTTAGCGTCGGGGACAGAAGCTAATGAAAAACTGTTTTTT. Protein product: CASSLASGTEANEKLFF.

Only a few counts were recorded for this clonotype. This sequence joins TRBV5-1 and TRBJ2-2; TRBD1 matches at 10 bases. J gave up 3 bases and V 0 bases, and 2 bases lay outside the gene matches. Per the germline V gene, CDR1 is SGHRS and CDR2 is YFSETQ. The CDR3 totals 16 residues. CDR3 amino acids: CASSLAGTGDTGELFF. In DNA form, the CDR3 reads TGCGCCAGCAGCTTGGCCGGGACAGGGGACACCGGGGAGCTGTTTTTT.

Many counts were recorded for this clonotype. This chain joins TRBV12-3 or TRBV12-4 and TRBJ2-6, with D possibly being TRBD2 (5 bases). CDR3 length equals 14 residues. V lost 8 bases, J lost 1 base, and 9 bases lay in between. CDR3 bases: TGTGCCAGCGTTCCGGGGTCTGGGGCCAACGTCCTGACTTTC. Residues: CASVPGSGANVLTF.

This clonotype occurred a few times. V is TRBV12-3 or TRBV12-4 and J is TRBJ2-7, with D possibly TRBD1 on 6 matching bases. The CDR3 loop spans 15 amino acids. Deletions cut 8 bases from V and 3 bases from J, with 20 bases between. The CDR3 sequence: CASPTRETGYYEQYF. For the CDR3, the DNA is TGTGCCAGCCCGACTCGAGAGACAGGTTACTACGAGCAGTACTTC.

This clonotype was picked up a small number of times. V and J are TRBV7-6 and TRBJ2-1; unclear D gene. V lost 3 bases, J lost 9 bases, and 9 bases lay in between. The CDR3 has 12 residues. Germline CDR1 SGHVS, CDR2 FNYEAQ. As DNA, the CDR3 is TGTGCCAGCAGCTTGTCTAGTTCTGAGCAGTTCTTC. This codes for CASSLSSSEQFF.

The chain recombines TRBV13 with TRBJ1-1; TRBD1 might be the D (6 bases). The germline V gene encodes CDR1 PRHDT and CDR2 FYEKMQ (reference sequence). This CDR3 region has 14 residues. The ends were cut back, 5 bases at V and 2 bases at J, with 12 bases in the middle. CDR3 nucleotide sequence: TGTGCCAGCAGCCCGAGGGGGGAAAACACTGAAGCTTTCTTT. Translated: CASSPRGENTEAFF.

This clonotype was observed a handful of times. This rearrangement joins TRBV7-9 to TRBJ2-5, with D uncertain. Germline lookup yields CDR1 SEHNR and CDR2 FQNEAQ (reference sequence). V gave up 6 bases and J gave up 1 base, with 3 bases separating them. This CDR3 is built from 11 residues. The CDR3 DNA sequence: TGTGCCAGCAGGGGCCAAGAGACCCAGTACTTC. It encodes CASRGQETQYF.

This rearrangement joins TRBV4-1 to TRBJ2-6; D possibly corresponds to TRBD1 (6 bases). The germline CDR1 and CDR2 sequences are MGHRA and YSYEKL. The germline V and J ends were trimmed by 1 base and 0 bases, with 16 bases remaining between them. This CDR3 comprises 19 residues. The CDR3 sequence: CASSQGGQSPYSGANVLTF. The CDR3 DNA follows: TGCGCCAGCAGCCAAGGCGGACAGAGCCCCTACTCTGGGGCCAACGTCCTGACTTTC.

This clonotype was counted at least ten times. V gene TRBV7-9 combines with J gene TRBJ1-3, with D perhaps TRBD1 (5 bases). Germline values: CDR1 SEHNR, CDR2 FQNEAQ (reference sequence). With 3 bases removed from V and 3 bases from J, the gap between germline ends came to 21 bases. The CDR3 loop spans 18 amino acids. The CDR3 DNA reads TGTGCCAGCAGCTTTGGGGGGTACGGCGGTGTGTTTGGAAACACCATATATTTT. Protein product: CASSFGGYGGVFGNTIYF.

This clonotype has at least ten counts. This rearrangement joins TRBV5-6 to TRBJ2-1; possibly TRBD1 or TRBD2 for D (5 bases each). Germline V CDR1 and CDR2: SGHDT, YYEEEE. Trimming took 3 bases from V and 9 from J, leaving 16 bases between them. This CDR3 is built from 14 residues. The CDR3 nucleotides read TGTGCCAGCAGCTGGGACGTAAAAGGCGGTGAGCAGTTCTTC. This gives the protein CASSWDVKGGEQFF. The full variable domain, in which reference TRBV5-6 and TRBJ2-1 provide the parts outside the CDR3, is DAGVTQSPTHLIKTRGQQVTLRCSPKSGHDTVSWYQQALGQGPQFIFQYYEEEERQRGNFPDRFSGHQFPNYSSELNVNALLLGDSALYLCASSWDVKGGEQFFGPGTRLTVL.

This clonotype turned up a few times. The V and J genes are TRBV7-8 and TRBJ2-7; D not certain. CDR1 and CDR2 (germline): SGHVS, FQNEAQ. Trimming stripped 1 base from V and 0 bases from J, with 7 bases between. This CDR3 has 14 residues. Here the CDR3 DNA reads TGTGCCAGCAGCTTAGATATGTACTCCTACGAGCAGTACTTC. Its protein is CASSLDMYSYEQYF.

The genes are TRBV2 and TRBJ1-2, with D maybe TRBD1 (5 bases). Trimming shortened V by 7 bases and J by 0 bases, and 6 bases separated the two germline ends. The CDR3 is 12 residues long. Looked up from germline, CDR1 is SNHLY and CDR2 is FYNNEI. In nucleotides, the CDR3 is TGTGCCAGCACAGGGCCTAACTATGGCTACACCTTC. Protein product: CASTGPNYGYTF.

To note about this clonotype: Since a much larger clone is just one base distant, this may be a read error. The chain carries TRBV19 and TRBJ1-1, with D possibly TRBD1 on 5 matching bases. Germline loops: CDR1 LNHDA, CDR2 SQIVND (reference sequence). The CDR3 covers 15 residues. CDR3 residues: CACSIGTISEAEAFF. The CDR3 nucleotides read TGTGCCTGTAGTATCGGGACGATCTCCGAAGCTGAAGCTTTCTTT. Full variable domain (outside the CDR3, taken from reference TRBV19 and TRBJ1-1): DGGITQSPKYLFRKEGQNVTLSCEQNLNHDAMYWYRQDPGQGLRLIYYSQIVNDFQKGDIAEGYSVSREKKESFPLTVTSAQKNPTAFYLCACSIGTISEAEAFFGQGTRLTVV.

The chain employs TRBV7-2 and TRBJ1-1; D possibly corresponds to TRBD1 (5 bases). This CDR3 contains 16 residues. With 1 base removed from V and 3 bases from J, the gap between germline ends came to 15 bases. Per the germline V gene, CDR1 is SGHTA and CDR2 is FQGNSA. CDR3 residues: CASSLGLLGADTEAFF. In nucleotides, the CDR3 is TGTGCCAGCAGCTTAGGCCTTCTTGGGGCGGACACTGAAGCTTTCTTT.

The chain employs TRBV29-1 and TRBJ1-3; D remains unclear. The germline V gene encodes CDR1 SQVTM and CDR2 ANQGSEA. Trimming cost V 7 bases and J 0 bases, with 10 bases left between them. This CDR3 contains 13 residues. CDR3 bases: TGCAGCGCCACAGATCTCTCTGGAAACACCATATATTTT. It specifies CSATDLSGNTIYF.

This clonotype was recorded many times. The chain uses TRBV7-9 and TRBJ2-1; TRBD1 might be the D (6 bases). V lost 5 bases and J 6 bases, leaving 20 bases between the germline ends. The germline V gene has CDR1 SEHNR and CDR2 FQNEAQ (reference sequence). This CDR3 contains 16 residues. The CDR3 reads CASSSWTAFPSNEQFF. DNA of the CDR3: TGTGCCAGCAGCAGTTGGACAGCCTTTCCCTCCAATGAGCAGTTCTTC.

This clonotype was seen a few times. V gene TRBV4-1 combines with J gene TRBJ1-1; D ambiguous. Germline V gene sequence: CDR1 MGHRA, CDR2 YSYEKL. Trimming pared 0 bases from V and 6 bases from J, leaving 14 bases between. The CDR3 has 15 residues. The CDR3 is CASSQDVGWAAEAFF. The CDR3 DNA follows: TGCGCCAGCAGCCAAGATGTGGGGTGGGCGGCTGAAGCTTTCTTT.

In nucleotides, the CDR3 is TGTGCCAGCAGTGGGGCCTGGTCGGAGGATGAGCAGTTCTTC. It specifies CASSGAWSEDEQFF. The J gene is TRBJ2-1, the V gene TRBV28; the D gene could be TRBD1 or TRBD2 (5 bases each). In germline, CDR1 is MDHEN, CDR2 SYDVKM. Trimming took 5 bases from V and 8 from J, leaving 16 bases between them. The CDR3 has 14 residues. The full variable domain, with the rest looked up from reference TRBV28 and TRBJ2-1, is DVKVTQSSRYLVKRTGEKVFLECVQDMDHENMFWYRQDPGLGLRLIYFSYDVKMKEKGDIPEGYSVSREKKERFSLILESASTNQTSMYLCASSGAWSEDEQFFGPGTRLTVL.

The table lists this clonotype with a few counts. This rearrangement joins TRBV12-5 to TRBJ2-7, with 8 bases fitting TRBD2. V was pared by 3 bases and J by 5 bases, with 9 bases of the junction left unmatched. CDR3 length: 15 residues. Per the germline V gene, CDR1 is LGHNT and CDR2 is FRNRAP. CDR3 nucleotides: TGTGCTAGTGGTTTCTTCATCGGGGGGGCCAACGAGCAGTACTTC. Protein product: CASGFFIGGANEQYF.

CDR3 residues: CASSYSTLTGGAKASPLHF. Written as DNA, the CDR3 is TGTGCCAGCAGTTACTCGACTCTGACAGGGGGCGCGAAAGCTTCACCCCTCCACTTT. The chain recombines TRBV6-5 with TRBJ1-6; the match to TRBD1 covers 10 bases. Germline lookup yields CDR1 MNHEY and CDR2 SVGAGI. Losses at the gene ends were 0 bases for V and 9 bases for J; bases not matched to a gene: 14. This CDR3 comprises 19 residues.

This clonotype was recorded many times. The chain couples TRBV4-1 to TRBJ1-5; 7 positions match TRBD1. CDR3 length equals 15 residues. Trimming cost V 0 bases and J 6 bases; bases outside gene matches: 5. The V gene's germline CDR1 is MGHRA and CDR2 YSYEKL. CDR3 bases: TGCGCCAGCAGCCAAGACAGGGGGACGGGTCAGCCCCAGCATTTT. Translating it yields CASSQDRGTGQPQHF.